One and the same sample provided the 21 T cell receptor beta chains below, sequenced in a study of T-cell memory formation after mild COVID-19. MiXCR was run by TCRdb on the 5' RACE reads, yielding one entry per CDR3 protein. The sample has 300,000 or so distinct CDR3 sequences; approximately 16% are singletons. Source material: PBMCs or a T cell subset sorted from them (not recorded which). The receptors come from a young man who had mild COVID-19 (a few samples of this study predate the infection). Cell type and time point are not known.

This clonotype was observed at least ten times. This rearrangement joins TRBV5-1 to TRBJ2-3; TRBD2 agrees at 7 bases. The V and J ends lost 3 bases and 1 base, in that order; junction bases with no gene match: 2. CDR3 length: 14 amino acids. Germline CDR1 is SGHRS and CDR2 is YFSETQ. Written as DNA, the CDR3 is TGCGCCAGCAGCTCGGGGAGGGGCACAGATACGCAGTATTTT. It specifies CASSSGRGTDTQYF.

The rearrangement uses TRBV20-1 and TRBJ2-3; D is possibly TRBD2 (6 bases). CDR3 length: 14 residues. V lost 2 bases to trimming and J lost 6 bases, with 15 bases between them. Germline values: CDR1 DFQATT, CDR2 SNEGSKA (reference sequence). The CDR3 DNA reads as TGCAGTGCTAGATGGTGGGAGGTGAGCGATACGCAGTATTTT. This sequence encodes CSARWWEVSDTQYF.

This clonotype was observed at least ten times. The V and J genes are TRBV20-1 and TRBJ2-3; 9 bases align to TRBD2. CDR1 is DFQATT, CDR2 SNEGSKA, per germline (reference sequence). Trimming at V came to 4 bases and at J to 4 bases, leaving 9 bases not matched to a gene. The CDR3 spans 15 residues. This CDR3 is CSAKMGGGASDTQYF. CDR3 in DNA: TGCAGTGCTAAAATGGGCGGGGGGGCATCAGATACGCAGTATTTT.

In its sample, this clonotype was seen a few times. The V and J genes are TRBV6-5 and TRBJ2-1; D uncertain. This CDR3 is built from 14 residues. CDR1 MNHEY and CDR2 SVGAGI come from the germline V gene. Trimming took off 0 bases at V and 0 bases at J, with 3 bases between the two ends. CDR3 in DNA: TGTGCCAGCAGTTACTCAGACTCCTACAATGAGCAGTTCTTC. Protein product: CASSYSDSYNEQFF.

In DNA, the CDR3 is TGTGCCAGCAGCAAAATACAGGGGAACGGCGAGCAGTACTTC. Translation gives CASSKIQGNGEQYF. The V call is TRBV9, the J call TRBJ2-7, with TRBD1 matching over 7 bases. The CDR3 contains 14 residues. Trimming at V came to 4 bases and at J to 6 bases, leaving 10 bases not matched to a gene. CDR1 is SGDLS, CDR2 YYNGEE, per germline.

This clonotype was seen ten or more times. The chain carries TRBV2 and TRBJ2-7; no firm D call. The CDR3 is 15 residues long. Germline CDR1 and CDR2: SNHLY and FYNNEI. V shed 6 bases and J shed 5 bases, with 20 bases lying between them. This chain's CDR3 is CASRDGTLWLDEQYF. CDR3 nucleotides: TGTGCCAGCAGGGATGGTACGCTATGGCTGGACGAGCAGTACTTC.

The table lists this clonotype with a few counts. This chain joins TRBV5-1 and TRBJ1-2; 7 bases fit TRBD1. CDR1 and CDR2 (germline): SGHRS, YFSETQ. After removal of 3 bases from V and 6 bases from J, the junction contained 5 bases not matched to a gene. The CDR3 spans 13 residues. As DNA, the CDR3 is TGCGCCAGCAGCTCAGACAGGGTTAATGGCTACACCTTC. Protein: CASSSDRVNGYTF.

The chain uses TRBV24-1 and TRBJ2-2; TRBD1 matches 7 bases. This CDR3 has 18 residues. With 3 bases clipped from V and 0 bases from J, the junction kept 9 bases outside the gene matches. CDR1 is KGHDR and CDR2 is SFDVKD in the germline V gene. For the CDR3, the DNA is TGTGCCACCAGTGATCCCCGGGACAGAGATTCGAACACCGGGGAGCTGTTTTTT. Residues: CATSDPRDRDSNTGELFF.

V and J are TRBV6-1 and TRBJ2-3; 9 nucleotides match TRBD1. The germline V gene encodes CDR1 MNHNS and CDR2 SASEGT. The CDR3 length is 15 residues. J gave up 3 bases and V 7 bases, and 8 bases lay outside the gene matches. CDR3 coding DNA: TGTGCCAGCAACACAGGGGGCGCCGGAACAGATACGCAGTATTTT. It codes for CASNTGGAGTDTQYF.

This clonotype has at least ten counts. The CDR3 DNA reads as TGCAGTGCTACCCGTAGAGGCACTGAAGCTTTCTTT. The encoded protein is CSATRRGTEAFF. The chain has TRBV20-1 and TRBJ1-1; no definite D call. V gave up 4 bases and J gave up 4 bases, with 10 bases separating them. Germline V gene lookup returns CDR1 DFQATT and CDR2 SNEGSKA (reference sequence). The CDR3 covers 12 residues.

This clonotype was seen a handful of times. The genes are TRBV20-1 and TRBJ1-2; no firm D call. This CDR3 contains 13 residues. Germline V gives CDR1 DFQATT, CDR2 SNEGSKA (reference sequence). The V end was cut by 5 bases, the J end by 5 bases, with 15 bases between. In DNA form, the CDR3 reads TGCAGTGCTCGCTTTAGGGTTTTATATGGCTACACCTTC. Amino acids: CSARFRVLYGYTF.

The chain employs TRBV5-1 and TRBJ2-6; TRBD1 matches at 8 bases. The germline gives CDR1 SGHRS, CDR2 YFSETQ. The V gene end was trimmed by 4 bases and the J gene end by 2 bases; junction bases not matched to a gene: 5. The CDR3 covers 16 residues. This CDR3 reads CASSTTGDAGANVLTF. CDR3 nucleotide sequence: TGCGCCAGCAGCACGACAGGGGATGCTGGGGCCAACGTCCTGACTTTC.

This clonotype has only a few counts. The rearrangement joins TRBV12-3 or TRBV12-4 to TRBJ2-4; D possibly corresponds to TRBD2 (6 bases). The CDR3 spans 11 residues. With 7 bases removed from V and 10 bases from J, the gap between germline ends came to 11 bases. CDR3 in DNA: TGTGCCAGCACCGCGGGGCCTATTCAGTACTTC. Translated: CASTAGPIQYF.

The rearrangement links TRBV27 to TRBJ2-7; no clear D. The germline V gene has CDR1 MNHEY and CDR2 SMNVEV (reference sequence). This CDR3 has 12 residues. V was cut by 10 bases and J by 2 bases, with 12 bases left in between. The CDR3 protein is CATTSPTYEQYF. DNA for the CDR3: TGTGCCACCACGAGCCCAACCTACGAGCAGTACTTC.

This clonotype was observed a few times. The genes are TRBV4-1 and TRBJ2-7, with D possibly TRBD2 on 7 matching bases. CDR3 length: 14 amino acids. V was clipped by 0 bases and J by 5 bases, with 11 bases between them. Germline loops: CDR1 MGHRA, CDR2 YSYEKL. The CDR3 coding sequence is TGCGCCAGCAGCCAAGAAGGGGGGGTCCACGAGCAGTACTTC. Encoded protein: CASSQEGGVHEQYF.

This clonotype was seen more than once but under ten times. The V call is TRBV24-1, the J call TRBJ2-2; 9 nucleotides line up with TRBD2. The junction had 4 bases not matched to a gene; V was cut back by 5 bases and J by 4 bases. This CDR3 spans 15 amino acids. Germline values: CDR1 KGHDR, CDR2 SFDVKD. The CDR3 DNA reads as TGTGCCACCAGTGCTACAGCGGGGGGCACCGGGGAGCTGTTTTTT. Translated: CATSATAGGTGELFF.

This clonotype was counted only a few times. The V call is TRBV4-2, the J call TRBJ2-1, with 8 bases matching TRBD2. J was trimmed by 9 bases and V by 0 bases; bases with no gene match: 10. The CDR3 covers 16 residues. Per the germline V gene, CDR1 is LGHNA and CDR2 is YNFKEQ. CDR3 protein: CASSQDIGGGQLEQFF. DNA for the CDR3: TGTGCCAGCAGCCAAGATATCGGGGGGGGGCAACTTGAGCAGTTCTTC.

This clonotype was detected only a few times. CDR3 protein: CASSQRGTVQETQYF. The CDR3 DNA reads TGCGCCAGCAGCCAACGAGGGACAGTCCAAGAGACCCAGTACTTC. This chain joins TRBV4-1 and TRBJ2-5, with 7 bases fitting TRBD1. Germline V gene lookup returns CDR1 MGHRA and CDR2 YSYEKL. The length of the CDR3 is 15 residues. V trimming: 2 bases; J trimming: 1 base; junction bases outside the gene matches: 4.

V gene TRBV6-2 or TRBV6-3 combines with J gene TRBJ2-7; no clear D gene. The CDR3 totals 14 residues. Between the trimmed V and J ends, which lost 7 bases and 1 base, there was a span of 14 bases. Germline CDR1 reads MNHEY; CDR2 reads SVGEGT. CDR3 in amino acids: CASTPRGASYEQYV. CDR3 sequence (DNA): TGTGCCAGCACCCCCAGAGGAGCATCCTACGAGCAGTACGTC.

This clonotype has only a few counts. The V call is TRBV20-1, the J call TRBJ2-4; D gene ambiguous. With 5 bases removed from V and 6 bases from J, the gap between germline ends came to 14 bases. The germline V gene encodes CDR1 DFQATT and CDR2 SNEGSKA (reference sequence). The CDR3 extends over 13 amino acids. The CDR3 region is CSAFDGEVNIQYF. CDR3 coding DNA: TGCAGTGCTTTCGACGGAGAAGTAAACATTCAGTACTTC.

The gene calls are TRBV4-3 and TRBJ2-2; 9 bases match TRBD2. V shed 6 bases and J 4 bases; nucleotides not matched to a gene: 6. Germline V gene sequence: CDR1 LGHNA, CDR2 YSLEER. The CDR3 is made up of 15 amino acids. In DNA, the CDR3 is TGCGCCAGCAGACGGACTAGCGAGGGCACCGGGGAGCTGTTTTTT. This codes for CASRRTSEGTGELFF.